This section outlines one T cell receptor beta chain sequence together with its context. No cognate antigen has been identified for it. The record has no base qualities; no much larger clone is one base away. PBMCs were isolated by density centrifugation and stained for CD3, CD4 and CD8, after which CD4+ and CD8+ T cells were sorted on a FACSAria. Scalp biopsies and blood samples were obtained from unaffected controls. V drops 6 bases and J drops 3 bases, leaving 15 bases in between. Measured from the cysteine to the phenylalanine, the CDR3 is 15 residues long. Only the CDR3 DNA stays, 45 bases, in frame from base 1. CDR1 and CDR2 were assigned from the germline V gene (reference sequence) as MNHNY and SVGAGI. The sample belongs to a study of CD8+ T cells in alopecia areata (dated by TCRdb to about 2018). For context, the study as a whole: The study used high-throughput TCRbeta sequencing to examine T cell clonal expansion in alopecia areata, in both the C3H/HeJ mouse model and human patients. Scalp tissue and sorted CD4+ and CD8+ peripheral blood T cells from patchy and totalis/universalis alopecia areata patients and from healthy controls were covered by human TCRbeta sequencing. TCRbeta CDR3 regions were amplified by immunoSEQ multiplex PCR using 35 Vbeta forward and 13 Jbeta reverse primers. RNA came from the PAXgene miRNA kit for fixed scalp, the miRNeasy kit for PBMCs, and the RNeasy kit for mouse skin. Clonality in the scalp was compared among normal scalp (n=4), patchy alopecia areata scalp (n=8), and alopecia totalis/universalis scalp (n=8). What the work shows at the level of the full study, not this receptor alone: Shared TCR sequences between patients were less evident than in mice, which may be partly attributable to HLA diversity in the patient population. Unlike mouse skin, which is dominated by gammadelta T cells, normal human skin has resident alphabeta T cells that are also sequenced, and this complicates analysis of the scalp TCR repertoire. Compared with normal scalp, lesional scalp, particularly in alopecia totalis/universalis, had higher clonality and more expanded CD8+ clones, which suggests antigenic drive.

The library was obtained by the immunoSEQ multiplex PCR assay. To provide template for TCR sequencing, every sample had RNA extracted and reverse transcribed into cDNA. First-strand cDNA was synthesized with SuperScript III using a 2:1 mix of oligo-dT and random hexamers. A synthetic immune receptor repertoire was used to gauge amplification bias, and whatever bias remained was removed computationally. As for how the authors treated the data: Raw reads were preprocessed to remove errors, and CDR3 was defined according to IMGT conventions as the region from the conserved cysteine to phenylalanine. Clonality was computed as 1 minus the Shannon entropy, with the entropy normalized by log2 of the number of productive unique TCRs. CD4 or CD8 identity of scalp clones was inferred by cross-referencing scalp TCRbeta sequences with sorted blood CD4 and CD8 repertoires. Sourced from immuneACCESS, this table was stored by TCRdb with only in-frame sequences that have V and J called. A share of the clones is absent; for the studies checked, an unresolved V gene accounts for under half, and the remainder has no known explanation. V, J and clone size are taken as reported in that table, and D and trimming were inferred from the DNA itself. This sample is represented by more than 90,000 clones; approximately 60% of them were singletons. The ten largest clones represent roughly 3.1% of the sample.

Recombination connected TRBV6-6 to TRBJ1-5, with the D gene not confidently named. The sample comprised CD4+ T cells sorted from blood. This TCR derives from a human donor in good health. CDR3 region: CASSSGRESNQPQHF. Read as DNA, the sequence is TGTGCCAGCAGCTCCGGACGGGAGTCCAATCAGCCCCAGCATTTT.